This T cell receptor beta chain was documented in a study of T cells after yellow fever vaccination. At the level of the study: It was SMART-Seq v4 Ultra Low Input that prepared the fractions with low cell numbers.

As TCR cDNA was made by 5'RACE template switching, a universal primer site and UMIs were added. MiXCR was run by TCRdb on the 5' RACE reads, yielding one entry per CDR3 protein. The table lists some 550,000 distinct CDR3 sequences, roughly a fifth of them singletons. With regard to this clonotype: Its antigen remains unknown.

Study-wide findings and caveats: Re-detected after boosting: most primary clones, more than 95% of CD4 and roughly 88% of CD8.

CDR1 and CDR2 from the germline V gene are ENHRY and SYGVKD. This CDR3 region has 16 residues. Trimming took off 5 bases at V and 1 base at J, with 14 bases between the two ends. The TCR comes from a man aged 30 to 45 who received the YFV17D yellow fever vaccine. V is TRBV10-3 and J is TRBJ2-2, with D perhaps TRBD1 (5 bases). Sequencing used PBMCs, obtained 15 days after the yellow fever booster vaccination. The CDR3 protein is CAISPQGSKNTGELFF. In nucleotides, the CDR3 is TGTGCCATCAGTCCCCAGGGATCCAAGAACACCGGGGAGCTGTTTTTT.